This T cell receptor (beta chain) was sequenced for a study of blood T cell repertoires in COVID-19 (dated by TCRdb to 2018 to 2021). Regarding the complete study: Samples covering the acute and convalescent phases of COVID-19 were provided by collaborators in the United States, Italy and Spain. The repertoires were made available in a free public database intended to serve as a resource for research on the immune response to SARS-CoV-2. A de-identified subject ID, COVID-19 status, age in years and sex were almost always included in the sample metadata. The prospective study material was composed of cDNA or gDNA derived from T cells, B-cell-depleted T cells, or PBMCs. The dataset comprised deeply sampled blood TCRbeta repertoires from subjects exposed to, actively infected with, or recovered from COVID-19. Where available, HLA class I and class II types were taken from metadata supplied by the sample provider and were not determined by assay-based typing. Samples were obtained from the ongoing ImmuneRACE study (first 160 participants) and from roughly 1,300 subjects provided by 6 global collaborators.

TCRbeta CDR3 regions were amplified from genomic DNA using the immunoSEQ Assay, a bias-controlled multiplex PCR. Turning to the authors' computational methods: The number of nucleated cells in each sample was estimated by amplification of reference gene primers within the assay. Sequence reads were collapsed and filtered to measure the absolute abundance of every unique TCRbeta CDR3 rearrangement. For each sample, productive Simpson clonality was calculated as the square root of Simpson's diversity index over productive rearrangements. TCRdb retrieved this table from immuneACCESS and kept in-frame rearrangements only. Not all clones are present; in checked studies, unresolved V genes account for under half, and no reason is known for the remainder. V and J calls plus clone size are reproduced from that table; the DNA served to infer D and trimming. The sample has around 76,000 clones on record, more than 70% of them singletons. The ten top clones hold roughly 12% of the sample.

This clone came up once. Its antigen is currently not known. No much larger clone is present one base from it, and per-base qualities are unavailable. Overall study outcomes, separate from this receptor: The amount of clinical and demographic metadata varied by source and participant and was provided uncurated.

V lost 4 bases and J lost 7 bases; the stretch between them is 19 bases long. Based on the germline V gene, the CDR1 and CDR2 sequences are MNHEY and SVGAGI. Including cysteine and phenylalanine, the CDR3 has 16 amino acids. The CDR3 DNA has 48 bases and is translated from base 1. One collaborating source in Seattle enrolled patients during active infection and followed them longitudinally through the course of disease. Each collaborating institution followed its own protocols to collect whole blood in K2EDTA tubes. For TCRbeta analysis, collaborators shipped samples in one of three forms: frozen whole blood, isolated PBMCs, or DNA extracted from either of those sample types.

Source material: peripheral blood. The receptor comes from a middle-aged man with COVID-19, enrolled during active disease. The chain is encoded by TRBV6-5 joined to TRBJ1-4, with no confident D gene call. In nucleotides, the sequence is TGTGCCAGCAGTTCCCAAGCCCTCCCGGGAAGTGAAAAACTGTTTTTT. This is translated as CASSSQALPGSEKLFF.